This is a list of T cell receptor beta chains from one sample in a study of cytomegalovirus exposure and HLA in healthy donors. Profiling relied on immunoSEQ multiplex PCR, and the TCRdb table lists in-frame clones only, not all of them. The repertoire holds 150,000 to 200,000 clones, with just under 85% as singletons. Sequenced input: PBMCs. The receptors here all came from a girl aged 10-17 years in good health and CMV-seropositive. CDR3s include the opening cysteine and the closing phenylalanine or tryptophan. A D gene is named only where the DNA matches it firmly.

v_call,j_call,d_call,cdr3_nt,cdr3_aa
TRBV29-1,TRBJ1-1,.,TGCAGCGTACGGATCCGGGAGGACACTGAAGCTTTCTTT,CSVRIREDTEAFF
TRBV2,TRBJ1-1,.,TGTGCCAGCAGCCTGAGTGGGAGCGTGAACACTGAAGCTTTCTTT,CASSLSGSVNTEAFF
TRBV28,TRBJ2-7,.,TGTGCCAGCAGTTTAGTGGCTGGACTATCCTCCTACGAGCAGTACTTC,CASSLVAGLSSYEQYF
TRBV6-5,TRBJ2-5,.,TGTGCCACCAGGGGGGGGATGGCCCAGTACTTC,CATRGGMAQYF
TRBV5-6,TRBJ1-3,.,TGTGCCAGCAGCTTGGACTCAGGGCGTACCTCTGGAAACACCATATATTTT,CASSLDSGRTSGNTIYF
TRBV7-6,TRBJ1-2,.,TGTGCCAGCAGCTTAGCGGGAGGGGGGGCCTATGGCTACACCTTC,CASSLAGGGAYGYTF
TRBV5-1,TRBJ2-1,TRBD2,TGCGCCAGCAGTATAACGGGGGGCTCCTACAATGAGCAGTTCTTC,CASSITGGSYNEQFF
TRBV18,TRBJ1-2,.,TGTGCCAGCTCACCGCCGGGTAACTATGGCTACACCTTC,CASSPPGNYGYTF
TRBV19,TRBJ1-6,.,TGTGCCAGTAAGTCCAGGCCAGAATGGACCCTCCACTTT,CASKSRPEWTLHF
TRBV29-1,TRBJ2-7,.,TGCAGCGTGGGGGGTGGTAGGGAGCAGTACTTC,CSVGGGREQYF
TRBV5-4,TRBJ2-5,.,TGTGCCAGAACTCTCGAACGACAAGAGACCCAGTACTTC,CARTLERQETQYF
TRBV6-1,TRBJ1-1,.,TGTGCCAGCAGCCGGGGGTATGGGGATTGGACTGAAGCTTTCTTT,CASSRGYGDWTEAFF
TRBV4-2,TRBJ2-1,.,TGTGCCAGCAGCCAAGTCCGGGGGAGTGAGCAGTTCTTC,CASSQVRGSEQFF
TRBV5-4,TRBJ1-2,.,TGTGCCAGCAGCTTGGTAGGTGGAGGAGGCTACACCTTC,CASSLVGGGGYTF
TRBV2,TRBJ1-6,.,TGTGCCAGTACCCGGGACAATCCACCCCTCCACTTT,CASTRDNPPLHF
TRBV6-1,TRBJ2-5,TRBD2,TGTGCCAGCAATCTACTAGCGGGGGGAGGGGAGACCCAGTACTTC,CASNLLAGGGETQYF
TRBV27,TRBJ1-5,TRBD1,TGTGCCAGCAGTTCCTCCGGGACAGGGGACAATCAGCCCCAGCATTTT,CASSSSGTGDNQPQHF
TRBV30,TRBJ2-7,.,TGTGCCTGGAGTCCCTCTAACGAGCAGTACTTC,CAWSPSNEQYF
TRBV27,TRBJ1-5,.,TGTGCCAGCAGTTCCCTCCCGGGACTGGTAAATCAGCCCCAGCATTTT,CASSSLPGLVNQPQHF
TRBV29-1,TRBJ1-1,.,TGCAGGGCCGGCGGGGGGATGTACACTGAAGCTTTCTTT,CRAGGGMYTEAFF